This T cell receptor (beta chain) was recorded in a study of blood T cell repertoires in COVID-19. Study-wide background: Specimens from acute and convalescent COVID-19 originated in the United States, Italy and Spain. The analysed material was cDNA or gDNA that came from T cells, B-cell-depleted T cells, or PBMCs.

This clone has only one observation. Patients in Seattle were enrolled during active infection, then followed longitudinally. Under the authors' procedure: Reference gene primer amplification gave estimated nucleated cell counts. The protocol was immunoSEQ multiplex PCR, while the TCRdb copy is restricted to in-frame clones and leaves out a portion. V, J and clone size derive from that table, while D and trimming were established from the DNA sequence. The sample consists of 350,000 to 500,000 clones, 70% to 90% of them appearing once. The V gene lost 0 bases and the J gene lost 8 bases, with 12 bases spanning the gap. Germline V CDR1 and CDR2: SGHTS, YDEGEE. The CDR3 runs to 14 residues.

The specimen was peripheral blood. This clonotype originated in a man between 18 and 29 years old with COVID-19, enrolled during active disease. This chain uses TRBV5-8 with TRBJ2-1; D is undetermined. The chain's CDR3 is CASSLALRSHEQFF. CDR3 nucleotides: TGTGCCAGCAGCTTGGCACTGCGGTCCCATGAGCAGTTCTTC. Variable domain in full (rest from reference TRBV5-8 and TRBJ2-1): EAGVTQSPTHLIKTRGQQATLRCSPISGHTSVYWYQQALGLGLQFLLWYDEGEERNRGNFPPRFSGRQFPNYSSELNVNALELEDSALYLCASSLALRSHEQFFGPGTRLTVL.